The 28 T cell receptor beta chains below come from one sample, sequenced in a study of blood T cell repertoires in COVID-19. This table comes from immunoSEQ multiplex PCR, and its TCRdb copy is limited to in-frame clones, with some not included. The sample comprises nearly 250,000 clones, about 82% of which are singletons, and 5.5% to 6.5% rests with the top ten. The sample was peripheral blood. The receptors stem from a woman of 80 years or more with COVID-19, enrolled during active disease.

The genes are TRBV5-5 and TRBJ2-1; D ambiguous. Germline CDR1 SGHKS, CDR2 YYEKEE (reference sequence). The CDR3 consists of 16 residues. The germline V and J ends were trimmed by 5 bases and 0 bases, with 15 bases remaining between them. The CDR3: CASRLGGAVSYNEQFF. The CDR3 region has the DNA TGTGCCAGCAGACTGGGTGGAGCCGTCTCCTACAATGAGCAGTTCTTC.

V and J are TRBV28 and TRBJ1-1; 8 positions agree with TRBD1. CDR1 is MDHEN, CDR2 SYDVKM, per germline. V lost 5 bases, J lost 6 bases, and 8 bases stayed unmatched. The CDR3 spans 14 residues. CDR3 nucleotides: TGTGCCAGCAGTCATCTCCAGGGGGCTGCTGAAGCTTTCTTT. It encodes CASSHLQGAAEAFF. Variable domain in full (rest from reference TRBV28 and TRBJ1-1): DVKVTQSSRYLVKRTGEKVFLECVQDMDHENMFWYRQDPGLGLRLIYFSYDVKMKEKGDIPEGYSVSREKKERFSLILESASTNQTSMYLCASSHLQGAAEAFFGQGTRLTVV.

The V gene is TRBV19, the J gene TRBJ2-2; TRBD2 aligns across 9 bases. The CDR3 is 16 amino acids. V shed 10 bases and J 2 bases; nucleotides not matched to a gene: 11. CDR1 and CDR2 from the germline V gene are LNHDA and SQIVND (reference sequence). CDR3 coding DNA: TGTGCCACCGGACTGGCGGGGGGGCCAAACACCGGGGAGCTGTTTTTT. This gives the protein CATGLAGGPNTGELFF.

J is TRBJ2-4 and V is TRBV4-1; 8 nucleotides align to TRBD1. V trimming: 1 base; J trimming: 5 bases; junction bases outside the gene matches: 13. The length of the CDR3 is 18 residues. The germline CDR1 and CDR2 sequences are MGHRA and YSYEKL. In DNA form, the CDR3 reads TGCGCCAGCAGCCAAGGGAATCGAACAGGGGGGCTCGAAAACATTCAGTACTTC. This gives the protein CASSQGNRTGGLENIQYF.

This clone was seen only once. This chain uses TRBV6-5 with TRBJ2-7; 9 bases align to TRBD1. In germline, CDR1 is MNHEY, CDR2 SVGAGI. Germline trimming cut 6 bases from V and 5 bases from J; bases unmatched to any gene: 8. The CDR3 length is 14 residues. The CDR3 nucleotides read TGTGCCAGCAGGTCGGCCGGGACAGGGAACGAGCAGTACTTC. Its protein is CASRSAGTGNEQYF.

The chain combines TRBV14 with TRBJ1-1; 9 nucleotides line up with TRBD1. CDR3 size: 16 residues. Looked up from germline, CDR1 is SGHDN and CDR2 is FVKESK. J gave up 5 bases and V 2 bases, and 9 bases lay outside the gene matches. In DNA form, the CDR3 reads TGTGCCAGCAGCCAAACCAAAGGACAGGGGAATACTGAAGCTTTCTTT. This codes for CASSQTKGQGNTEAFF.

With regard to this clone: One base away lies a much larger clone, so this may be a sequencing read error. Additional DNA sequences in this sample encode the identical CDR3. This rearrangement joins TRBV30 to TRBJ1-6; no reliable D call. Germline-derived CDR1 and CDR2 are GTSNPN and SVGIG (reference sequence). The CDR3 is 13 amino acids. The chain's CDR3 is CAWTRGQASPLHF. The CDR3 region has the DNA TGTGCCTGGACGCGGGGTCAGGCTTCACCTCTCCACTTT.

The chain uses TRBV6-5 and TRBJ2-3; D is perhaps TRBD1 (5 bases). The CDR3 is 15 amino acids. The germline V gene has CDR1 MNHEY and CDR2 SVGAGI. The V and J ends lost 1 base and 2 bases respectively, with 10 bases between them. CDR3 loop: CASSYWTKNTDTQYF. DNA for the CDR3: TGTGCCAGCAGTTACTGGACAAAAAACACAGATACGCAGTATTTT.

Only one count was recorded for this clone. The chain couples TRBV15 to TRBJ1-4, with a possible D match to TRBD1 (5 bases). The CDR3 consists of 13 residues. The germline V gene encodes CDR1 LNHNV and CDR2 YYDKDF (reference sequence). V lost 0 bases and J lost 14, with 13 bases in between. CDR3 sequence (DNA): TGTGCCACCAGCAGAGATCAAGGGGAAGGGCTGTTTTTT. The encoded protein is CATSRDQGEGLFF.

The genes are TRBV7-2 and TRBJ1-4; tentatively, D is TRBD1 (5 bases). CDR3 length equals 15 residues. Looked up from germline, CDR1 is SGHTA and CDR2 is FQGNSA. V lost 5 bases to trimming and J lost 3 bases, with 13 bases between them. The CDR3 bases are TGTGCCAGCAGCCCCGGGGGGATCGCTAATGAAAAACTGTTTTTT. This gives the protein CASSPGGIANEKLFF.

This clone was seen a few times. V gene TRBV2 combines with J gene TRBJ1-5; D unresolved. There are 14 residues in the CDR3. Trimming took off 7 bases at V and 9 bases at J, with 19 bases between the two ends. The germline V gene encodes CDR1 SNHLY and CDR2 FYNNEI. DNA for the CDR3: TGTGCCAGCACCGACGGCTTGGCGGGCTGGCCCCAGCATTTT. Translation: CASTDGLAGWPQHF.

The gene calls are TRBV27 and TRBJ2-2; D gene ambiguous. The germline gives CDR1 MNHEY, CDR2 SMNVEV (reference sequence). The length of the CDR3 is 16 residues. V lost 7 bases to trimming and J lost 3 bases, with 18 bases between them. The CDR3 loop is CASTLSPYVDTGELFF. The CDR3 region has the DNA TGTGCCAGCACTCTTTCCCCTTATGTCGACACCGGGGAGCTGTTTTTT.

The chain combines TRBV7-2 with TRBJ2-4; 10 bases line up with TRBD2. Germline CDR1 SGHTA, CDR2 FQGNSA. The ends lost 0 bases at V and 8 bases at J; junction bases unmatched: 7. This CDR3 has 16 residues. The CDR3 spells CASSLAFSGGMDIQYF. The DNA for the CDR3 is TGTGCCAGCAGCTTAGCTTTTAGCGGGGGGATGGACATTCAGTACTTC.

The rearrangement joins TRBV7-9 to TRBJ2-3, with D perhaps TRBD1 (5 bases). Germline CDR1 reads SEHNR; CDR2 reads FQNEAQ (reference sequence). CDR3 length: 15 residues. Deletions cut 1 base from V and 3 bases from J, with 11 bases between. DNA of the CDR3: TGTGCCAGCAGCTTAGTTGCGGCAGGGACAGATACGCAGTATTTT. It yields the protein CASSLVAAGTDTQYF.

The chain links TRBV5-4 to TRBJ2-1; 12 bases are shared with TRBD2. V shed 2 bases and J 4 bases; nucleotides not matched to a gene: 1. Germline CDR1 is SGHNT and CDR2 is YYREEE (reference sequence). This CDR3 is 15 amino acids long. CDR3 loop: CASSFTSGGYNEQFF. The DNA of the CDR3 is TGTGCCAGCAGCTTTACTAGCGGGGGGTACAATGAGCAGTTCTTC.

The rearrangement joins TRBV6-1 to TRBJ1-1, with TRBD1 as a possible D gene (5 bases). Trimming stripped 2 bases from V and 11 bases from J, with 15 bases between. This CDR3 has 13 residues. Germline V gene lookup returns CDR1 MNHNS and CDR2 SASEGT. CDR3 nucleotide sequence: TGTGCCAGCAGTGAAAGAGGGGCCCGGGAGGCTTTCTTT. It translates to CASSERGAREAFF.

This chain uses TRBV28 with TRBJ1-5; TRBD1 agrees at 9 bases. Germline lookup yields CDR1 MDHEN and CDR2 SYDVKM. V trimming: 6 bases; J trimming: 6 bases; junction bases outside the gene matches: 9. This CDR3 comprises 15 residues. The CDR3 reads CASRDTQGARQPQHF. The DNA for the CDR3 is TGTGCCAGCAGAGACACACAGGGGGCGCGTCAGCCCCAGCATTTT.

The chain has TRBV28 and TRBJ1-6; a weak D match, TRBD1 (6 bases). The V and J ends lost 6 bases and 6 bases respectively, with 12 bases between them. CDR3 length: 14 residues. Germline CDR1 reads MDHEN; CDR2 reads SYDVKM. The CDR3 spells CASRAGTPNSPLHF. CDR3 nucleotides: TGTGCCAGCAGAGCCGGGACACCTAATTCACCCCTCCACTTT.

The chain employs TRBV28 and TRBJ2-3, with D unresolved. Trimming took off 4 bases at V and 0 bases at J, with 8 bases between the two ends. Germline CDR1 reads MDHEN; CDR2 reads SYDVKM. The CDR3 is made up of 14 amino acids. This chain's CDR3 is CASSSPSSTDTQYF. The CDR3 coding sequence is TGTGCCAGCAGTTCCCCCTCTAGCACAGATACGCAGTATTTT.

The gene calls are TRBV12-3 or TRBV12-4 and TRBJ1-1; D is ambiguous. The V end lost 6 bases, the J end lost 1 base, and 9 bases lay between the germline ends. The CDR3 extends over 13 amino acids. The CDR3 DNA sequence: TGTGCCAGCAGCAGTAACAAGAACACTGAAGCTTTCTTT. As protein: CASSSNKNTEAFF.

This sequence joins TRBV6-5 and TRBJ2-2, with D perhaps TRBD1 (6 bases). CDR1 and CDR2 (germline): MNHEY, SVGAGI. V shed 0 bases and J shed 5 bases, with 13 bases lying between them. The length of the CDR3 is 16 residues. The DNA of the CDR3 is TGTGCCAGCAGTTACTCGGTGGGGGCCTCGACCGGGGAGCTGTTTTTT. Protein product: CASSYSVGASTGELFF.

This chain connects TRBV7-9 to TRBJ1-4; the match to TRBD1 covers 7 bases. The germline CDR1 and CDR2 sequences are SEHNR and FQNEAQ (reference sequence). The CDR3 sequence is 16 residues long. V lost 4 bases, J lost 0 bases, and 5 bases stayed unmatched. CDR3 bases: TGTGCCAGCAGCTCGGGACAGCCCGCAACTAATGAAAAACTGTTTTTT. This sequence encodes CASSSGQPATNEKLFF.

The V gene is TRBV5-1, the J gene TRBJ2-1; D possibly corresponds to TRBD2 (7 bases). Germline V gene lookup returns CDR1 SGHRS and CDR2 YFSETQ. CDR3 length equals 16 residues. Trimming shortened V by 4 bases and J by 4 bases, and 18 bases separated the two germline ends. CDR3 DNA sequence: TGCGCCAGCAGCCTTTGGGGGGGCGCTACGTACAATGAGCAGTTCTTC. Amino acids: CASSLWGGATYNEQFF.

This clone has a single count. This chain joins TRBV7-9 and TRBJ1-4, with no clear D. The CDR3 is 14 amino acids. Germline V gene lookup returns CDR1 SEHNR and CDR2 FQNEAQ (reference sequence). Trimming took 5 bases from V and 5 from J, leaving 12 bases between them. The CDR3, as DNA: TGTGCCAGCAGCCTAGTCACTTTAAATGAAAAACTGTTTTTT. Residues: CASSLVTLNEKLFF. Looking up the rest from reference TRBV7-9 and TRBJ1-4 gives the full variable domain: DTGVSQNPRHKITKRGQNVTFRCDPISEHNRLYWYRQTLGQGPEFLTYFQNEAQLEKSRLLSDRFSAERPKGSFSTLEIQRTEQGDSAMYLCASSLVTLNEKLFFGSGTQLSVL.

The chain has TRBV3-1 (or the pseudogene TRBV3-2) and TRBJ1-3, with D unresolved. The CDR3 has 16 amino acids. Germline CDR1 reads LGHDT; CDR2 reads YNNKEL (reference sequence). V gave up 5 bases and J gave up 2 bases, with 16 bases separating them. The CDR3 sequence is CASSDFPGIAGNTIYF. CDR3 nucleotide sequence: TGTGCCAGCAGCGATTTTCCGGGAATAGCTGGAAACACCATATATTTT.

CDR3 in amino acids: CASRVDFSTDTQYF. Written as DNA, the CDR3 is TGTGCCAGTAGGGTCGACTTCAGCACAGATACGCAGTATTTT. The chain employs TRBV19 and TRBJ2-3; D is unresolved. Germline assignment: CDR1 LNHDA and CDR2 SQIVND (reference sequence). V was clipped by 6 bases and J by 0 bases, with 10 bases between them. The CDR3 runs 14 residues.

The chain combines TRBV10-3 with TRBJ2-2, with a possible D match to TRBD2 (5 bases). The germline V gene has CDR1 ENHRY and CDR2 SYGVKD. V was trimmed by 10 bases and J by 2 bases, leaving 8 bases between them. CDR3 length equals 12 residues. The CDR3 region is CATRTNTGELFF. DNA for the CDR3: TGTGCCACAAGGACTAACACCGGGGAGCTGTTTTTT.

The rearrangement links TRBV7-9 to TRBJ2-6; D unclear. This CDR3 spans 12 amino acids. Germline-derived CDR1 and CDR2 are SEHNR and FQNEAQ (reference sequence). V gave up 4 bases and J gave up 9 bases, with 7 bases separating them. The CDR3 region is CASSSRNNVLTF. The DNA for the CDR3 is TGTGCCAGCAGCTCGCGGAACAACGTCCTGACTTTC.